The next 30 T cell receptor beta chains were all read from a single sample in a study of brain T cells in children with intractable seizures. Only cases whose brain tissue showed the highest T cell transcript signatures were sequenced. Some clones are missing from TCRdb's copy, which holds only in-frame ones; the method was immunoSEQ multiplex PCR. The data hold about 2,500 clones, with approximately 84% observed a single time. The sample was resected brain tissue, taken at surgery. These receptors all stem from a boy under three years old with hemimegalencephaly and intractable seizures.

Remarks on this clone: Additional DNA sequences in this sample encode the identical CDR3. The J gene is TRBJ2-7, the V gene TRBV6-6; D possibly corresponds to TRBD1 (6 bases). V gave up 0 bases and J gave up 3 bases, with 9 bases separating them. Germline V gene sequence: CDR1 MNHNY, CDR2 SVGAGI (reference sequence). The length of the CDR3 is 14 residues. The CDR3 coding sequence is TGTGCCAGCAGTTACTCGATAGGGGGCTACGAGCAGTACTTC. Amino acid sequence: CASSYSIGGYEQYF.

This clone has only one observation. The chain joins TRBV6-5 to TRBJ2-7; 11 nucleotides match TRBD2. With V trimmed by 6 bases and J by 6 bases, 10 bases remained unmatched. The CDR3 contains 15 residues. CDR1 is MNHEY and CDR2 is SVGAGI in the germline V gene. CDR3 in DNA: TGTGCCAGCAGGGAGTGGCTAGCGGGAGGCGGCGAGCAGTACTTC. Amino acid sequence: CASREWLAGGGEQYF.

The chain combines TRBV19 with TRBJ2-1; 9 bases are shared with TRBD2. Germline V gene sequence: CDR1 LNHDA, CDR2 SQIVND (reference sequence). V shed 5 bases and J 1 base; nucleotides not matched to a gene: 3. The CDR3 extends over 15 amino acids. CDR3 sequence (DNA): TGTGCCAGTAGTCGGAGCGGGAGGTCCTACAATGAGCAGTTCTTC. Translation gives CASSRSGRSYNEQFF.

The chain combines TRBV5-5 with TRBJ2-5; a weak D match, TRBD1 (5 bases). CDR1 and CDR2 from the germline V gene are SGHKS and YYEKEE (reference sequence). This CDR3 comprises 13 residues. V lost 0 bases and J 5 bases, leaving 8 bases between the germline ends. CDR3 sequence reads: CASSLAGLETQYF. The CDR3 bases are TGTGCCAGCAGCTTGGCAGGGTTGGAGACCCAGTACTTC.

This chain uses TRBV27 with TRBJ2-7; D uncertain. The CDR3 length is 14 residues. Trimming shortened V by 6 bases and J by 3 bases, and 15 bases separated the two germline ends. Germline values: CDR1 MNHEY, CDR2 SMNVEV (reference sequence). The CDR3 protein is CASSPTPRDYEQYF. In DNA form, the CDR3 reads TGTGCCAGCAGCCCTACCCCTAGGGACTACGAGCAGTACTTC.

V is TRBV10-1 and J is TRBJ2-7; D is ambiguous. Trimming took off 4 bases at V and 2 bases at J, with 9 bases between the two ends. This CDR3 is built from 13 residues. Per the germline V gene, CDR1 is WNHNN and CDR2 is SYGVQD (reference sequence). This chain's CDR3 is CASSGAGPYEQYF. In DNA, the CDR3 is TGCGCCAGCAGTGGGGCCGGTCCCTACGAGCAGTACTTC.

The genes are TRBV27 and TRBJ2-3, with TRBD1 matching 11 bases. This CDR3 has 15 residues. Germline assignment: CDR1 MNHEY and CDR2 SMNVEV (reference sequence). Trimming took 5 bases from V and 1 from J; bases not matched to a gene: 2. The CDR3 region has the DNA TGTGCCAGCAGTCTGGGACAGGGGGGCACAGATACGCAGTATTTT. Its translation: CASSLGQGGTDTQYF.

This clone has a single count. The rearrangement joins TRBV9 to TRBJ1-1; no clear D gene. Germline V gene sequence: CDR1 SGDLS, CDR2 YYNGEE. Trimming left V 4 bases short and J 5 bases short, with 18 bases between. The CDR3 runs to 15 residues. The CDR3 coding sequence is TGTGCCAGCAGCCCAGGCGTGTCGGTGAGGACTGAAGCTTTCTTT. Amino acids: CASSPGVSVRTEAFF.

The J gene is TRBJ2-7, the V gene TRBV7-2; a weak D match, TRBD2 (6 bases). The CDR3 covers 15 residues. Germline V CDR1 and CDR2: SGHTA, FQGNSA. With 1 base removed from V and 2 bases from J, the gap between germline ends came to 12 bases. DNA for the CDR3: TGTGCCAGCAGCTTAGGGAGCGGGCGGACCTACGAGCAGTACTTC. Encoded protein: CASSLGSGRTYEQYF.

This rearrangement joins TRBV7-2 to TRBJ2-3; D is ambiguous. V was clipped by 1 base and J by 1 base, with 9 bases between them. The CDR3 extends over 15 amino acids. The V gene's germline CDR1 is SGHTA and CDR2 FQGNSA. The CDR3 sequence: CASSLVVSGTDTQYF. DNA for the CDR3: TGTGCCAGCAGCTTAGTGGTGTCGGGCACAGATACGCAGTATTTT.

This clone is judged large. This rearrangement joins TRBV5-1 to TRBJ1-1, with unresolved D. This CDR3 comprises 14 residues. The germline CDR1 and CDR2 sequences are SGHRS and YFSETQ. V lost 5 bases to trimming and J lost 1 base, with 12 bases between them. DNA for the CDR3: TGCGCCAGCAGTAGCACTGGGCAGAACACTGAAGCTTTCTTT. Amino acid sequence: CASSSTGQNTEAFF.

This clone occurred once. This chain joins TRBV19 and TRBJ1-5; 7 positions match TRBD1. V shed 3 bases and J 5 bases; nucleotides not matched to a gene: 10. The V gene's germline CDR1 is LNHDA and CDR2 SQIVND (reference sequence). This CDR3 is built from 16 residues. The CDR3 loop reads CASSIPRQGMDQPQHF. The CDR3 DNA sequence: TGTGCCAGTAGTATTCCTAGACAGGGTATGGATCAGCCCCAGCATTTT.

V is TRBV7-9 and J is TRBJ1-2, with TRBD1 as a possible D gene (6 bases). The CDR3 runs to 14 residues. Germline values: CDR1 SEHNR, CDR2 FQNEAQ (reference sequence). Trimming cost V 6 bases and J 0 bases, with 11 bases left between them. Written as DNA, the CDR3 is TGTGCCAGCAGGCCACAGGGTGCTAACTATGGCTACACCTTC. Its protein is CASRPQGANYGYTF. The complete variable domain, with remaining parts taken from reference TRBV7-9 and TRBJ1-2, reads DTGVSQNPRHKITKRGQNVTFRCDPISEHNRLYWYRQTLGQGPEFLTYFQNEAQLEKSRLLSDRFSAERPKGSFSTLEIQRTEQGDSAMYLCASRPQGANYGYTFGSGTRLTVV.

In nucleotides, the CDR3 is TGTGCCAGCAGCCGAGCGGCAGATGGCGGAGAGCAGTACTTC. Translation gives CASSRAADGGEQYF. The chain uses TRBV7-9 and TRBJ2-7, with D possibly TRBD2 on 5 matching bases. The CDR3 covers 14 residues. Trimming stripped 5 bases from V and 7 bases from J, with 18 bases between. CDR1 and CDR2 (germline): SEHNR, FQNEAQ (reference sequence).

The rearrangement uses TRBV6-2 or TRBV6-3 and TRBJ1-1; weak D call: TRBD1 (5 bases). Between the trimmed V and J ends, which lost 0 bases and 5 bases, there was a span of 10 bases. This CDR3 spans 14 amino acids. Germline CDR1 MNHEY, CDR2 SVGEGT. The CDR3 nucleotides are TGTGCCAGCAGTTACTCGACGGGGGTAACTGAAGCTTTCTTT. It translates to CASSYSTGVTEAFF.

This clone has a single count. This chain connects TRBV19 to TRBJ1-5; TRBD1 matches 7 bases. From germline, CDR1 is LNHDA and CDR2 SQIVND (reference sequence). The CDR3 contains 15 residues. V dropped 8 bases and J dropped 2; count of bases not matched to a gene: 9. Here the CDR3 DNA reads TGTGCCAGTCGACCGGGCACAGGGGGCAATCAGCCCCAGCATTTT. Translation gives CASRPGTGGNQPQHF. Full variable domain (missing parts from reference TRBV19 and TRBJ1-5): DGGITQSPKYLFRKEGQNVTLSCEQNLNHDAMYWYRQDPGQGLRLIYYSQIVNDFQKGDIAEGYSVSREKKESFPLTVTSAQKNPTAFYLCASRPGTGGNQPQHFGDGTRLSIL.

The rearrangement joins TRBV4-1 to TRBJ2-5, with D unresolved. The germline V gene has CDR1 MGHRA and CDR2 YSYEKL. V lost 0 bases, J lost 4 bases, and 6 bases lay in between. The CDR3 runs to 13 residues. CDR3 sequence: CASSQESVETQYF. In DNA form, the CDR3 reads TGCGCCAGCAGCCAAGAAAGTGTAGAGACCCAGTACTTC.

This chain links TRBV30 with TRBJ2-7, with 7 bases aligning to TRBD2. Germline CDR1 and CDR2: GTSNPN and SVGIG (reference sequence). The CDR3 totals 13 residues. V shed 4 bases and J 7 bases; nucleotides not matched to a gene: 10. CDR3 protein: CAWTLAVVGEQYF. The CDR3 nucleotides read TGTGCCTGGACCCTAGCGGTCGTGGGGGAGCAGTACTTC.

The chain couples TRBV11-2 to TRBJ2-7; 10 bases fit TRBD2. Losses at the gene ends were 0 bases for V and 1 base for J; bases not matched to a gene: 12. This CDR3 is 19 amino acids long. CDR1 and CDR2 (germline): SGHAT, FQNNGV. CDR3 DNA: TGTGCCAGCAGCTTAGATGGGGTTAGCGGGAGGCTACGGTCCTACGAGCAGTACTTC. The encoded protein is CASSLDGVSGRLRSYEQYF.

A single count supports this clone. V gene TRBV18 combines with J gene TRBJ2-6; tentative D call: TRBD1 (6 bases). Germline CDR1 KGHSH, CDR2 LQKENI. The CDR3 consists of 18 residues. Trimming cost V 4 bases and J 0 bases, with 16 bases left between them. The CDR3 here is CASSLTGTPHSGANVLTF. The CDR3 coding sequence is TGTGCCAGCTCACTCACAGGGACCCCCCACTCTGGGGCCAACGTCCTGACTTTC. The whole variable domain, filled in from reference TRBV18 and TRBJ2-6, reads NAGVMQNPRHLVRRRGQEARLRCSPMKGHSHVYWYRQLPEEGLKFMVYLQKENIIDESGMPKERFSAEFPKEGPSILRIQQVVRGDSAAYFCASSLTGTPHSGANVLTFGAGSRLTVL.

The chain is built from TRBV12-3 or TRBV12-4 and TRBJ1-5; no firm D call. The CDR3 is 12 residues long. V gave up 6 bases and J gave up 9 bases, with 12 bases separating them. CDR3 DNA: TGTGCCAGCAGGGCCCCCCCGGGGCCCCAGCATTTT. It is translated as CASRAPPGPQHF.

V and J are TRBV28 and TRBJ2-1; D ambiguous. Germline V gene lookup returns CDR1 MDHEN and CDR2 SYDVKM. CDR3 length: 15 amino acids. Trimming took 6 bases from V and 0 from J, leaving 12 bases between them. The CDR3: CASSLIPSSYNEQFF. In DNA form, the CDR3 reads TGTGCCAGCAGCCTCATCCCCAGCTCCTACAATGAGCAGTTCTTC.

The chain employs TRBV11-1 and TRBJ2-3; no definite D call. Trimming shortened V by 2 bases and J by 0 bases, and 12 bases separated the two germline ends. Germline V gives CDR1 SGHAT, CDR2 FQDESV (reference sequence). The CDR3 contains 16 residues. This CDR3 is CASSLTSGFSTDTQYF. DNA for the CDR3: TGTGCCAGCAGCTTAACATCCGGCTTTAGCACAGATACGCAGTATTTT.

This chain links TRBV5-6 with TRBJ2-1; TRBD1 matches at 7 bases. J lost 3 bases, V lost 0 bases, and 0 bases had no gene match. Germline loops: CDR1 SGHDT, CDR2 YYEEEE. The CDR3 runs to 14 residues. The CDR3 coding sequence is TGTGCCAGCAGCTTGGGACAGGGCTACAATGAGCAGTTCTTC. The encoded protein is CASSLGQGYNEQFF.

The J gene is TRBJ2-7, the V gene TRBV4-1; no clear D gene. Per the germline V gene, CDR1 is MGHRA and CDR2 is YSYEKL. Trimming pared 1 base from V and 1 base from J, leaving 11 bases between. This CDR3 region has 15 residues. The chain's CDR3 is CASSQVADPSYEQYF. In DNA form, the CDR3 reads TGCGCCAGCAGCCAAGTCGCCGACCCGTCCTACGAGCAGTACTTC.

This clone was seen more than once but under ten times. One junction end disagrees with the germline gene, perhaps due to a read error. The rearrangement joins TRBV4-1 to TRBJ2-7; TRBD1 aligns across 7 bases. Germline V CDR1 and CDR2: MGHRA, YSYEKL. CDR3 length: 10 residues. The CDR3 sequence: CASSQDRLHF. The CDR3 nucleotides are TGCGCCAGCAGCCAGGACAGGTTACACTTC.

The V gene is TRBV7-9, the J gene TRBJ2-7; 9 nucleotides match TRBD2. This CDR3 comprises 15 residues. The V gene's germline CDR1 is SEHNR and CDR2 FQNEAQ (reference sequence). V was clipped by 3 bases and J by 5 bases; unmatched bases: 8. In DNA form, the CDR3 reads TGTGCCAGCAGCTTGCTGGCGGGAGGGGGGAACGAGCAGTACTTC. This codes for CASSLLAGGGNEQYF. Full variable domain (missing parts from reference TRBV7-9 and TRBJ2-7): DTGVSQNPRHKITKRGQNVTFRCDPISEHNRLYWYRQTLGQGPEFLTYFQNEAQLEKSRLLSDRFSAERPKGSFSTLEIQRTEQGDSAMYLCASSLLAGGGNEQYFGPGTRLTVT.

This rearrangement joins TRBV29-1 to TRBJ2-1; D is undetermined. With 6 bases removed from V and 10 bases from J, the gap between germline ends came to 13 bases. Germline V gene sequence: CDR1 SQVTM, CDR2 ANQGSEA. CDR3 length: 11 amino acids. The chain's CDR3 is CSVDSTLEQFF. In nucleotides, the CDR3 is TGCAGCGTCGACTCCACCCTAGAGCAGTTCTTC.

A note on this clone: Other DNA sequences of this sample code for an identical CDR3. The chain is built from TRBV6-6 and TRBJ1-2, with TRBD1 matching 9 bases. The CDR3 loop spans 14 amino acids. Germline CDR1 MNHNY, CDR2 SVGAGI (reference sequence). Trimming at V came to 0 bases and at J to 4 bases, leaving 0 bases not matched to a gene. The CDR3 region has the DNA TGTGCCAGCAGTTACTCGACAGGGGGCTATGGCTACACCTTC. This translates into CASSYSTGGYGYTF.

This clone showed up just a few times. The J gene is TRBJ1-2, the V gene TRBV29-1; D gene ambiguous. Germline V lookup: CDR1 SQVTM, CDR2 ANQGSEA. CDR3 length: 13 residues. The V and J ends lost 8 bases and 0 bases respectively, with 13 bases between them. The CDR3 is CSYSGGPNYGYTF. The DNA of the CDR3 is TGCAGCTATTCGGGAGGTCCTAACTATGGCTACACCTTC.